The 27 T cell receptor beta chains given below trace back to one sample, sequenced in a study of cytomegalovirus exposure and HLA in healthy donors. Primers for the PCR totalled 60 Vbeta and 13 Jbeta. Using immunoSEQ multiplex PCR, the repertoire was profiled, and TCRdb retains in-frame clones only, with some absent. The sample table sets out about 60,000 clones. Sequencing was performed on PBMCs. The receptors come from a woman aged 18-29 years in good health and CMV-seronegative.

CDR3 DNA sequence: TGTGCCAGCAGCCAAGAAGGGGGCGCTGGGGCCAACGTCCTGACTTTC. Protein sequence: CASSQEGGAGANVLTF. The J gene is TRBJ2-6, the V gene TRBV4-2; 7 bases are shared with TRBD1. This CDR3 has 16 residues. V lost 0 bases, J lost 2 bases, and 1 base stayed unmatched. The V gene's germline CDR1 is LGHNA and CDR2 YNFKEQ.

This chain joins TRBV29-1 and TRBJ2-7, with TRBD2 matching 7 bases. Germline V gene sequence: CDR1 SQVTM, CDR2 ANQGSEA. The CDR3 extends over 13 amino acids. V lost 4 bases and J lost 3; bases outside the gene matches: 6. In nucleotides, the CDR3 is TGCAGCGTTGGGGGGGGTAGCCTCTACGAGCAGTACTTC. It specifies CSVGGGSLYEQYF.

The chain links TRBV19 to TRBJ1-2; D perhaps matches TRBD1 (5 bases). V was pared by 7 bases and J by 5 bases, with 11 bases between. Germline V gene sequence: CDR1 LNHDA, CDR2 SQIVND (reference sequence). The CDR3 is 12 residues long. The CDR3 DNA is TGTGCCAGTAAGGGGTTAGGGTATGGCTACACCTTC. This encodes CASKGLGYGYTF.

The gene calls are TRBV7-3 and TRBJ2-1; D remains unclear. Germline assignment: CDR1 SGHTA and CDR2 FQGTGA. Deletions cut 5 bases from V and 7 bases from J, with 15 bases between. The CDR3 is 14 amino acids. The CDR3 DNA follows: TGTGCCAGCAGCCTATACGGGTCCAAGAATGAGCAGTTCTTC. Its protein is CASSLYGSKNEQFF.

The rearrangement links TRBV5-1 to TRBJ1-2; TRBD1 aligns across 9 bases. V was pared by 2 bases and J by 7 bases, with 9 bases of the junction left unmatched. The germline gives CDR1 SGHRS, CDR2 YFSETQ. The CDR3 totals 15 residues. In DNA, the CDR3 is TGCGCCAGCAGCTTACAGGGGGCGTCTTCCGGTGGCTACACCTTC. Translated: CASSLQGASSGGYTF. The full variable domain, with the rest looked up from reference TRBV5-1 and TRBJ1-2, is KAGVTQTPRYLIKTRGQQVTLSCSPISGHRSVSWYQQTPGQGLQFLFEYFSETQRNKGNFPGRFSGRQFSNSRSEMNVSTLELGDSALYLCASSLQGASSGGYTFGSGTRLTVV.

This chain connects TRBV20-1 to TRBJ1-2; D is unresolved. The CDR3 runs to 11 residues. Germline assignment: CDR1 DFQATT and CDR2 SNEGSKA (reference sequence). V dropped 3 bases and J dropped 6 bases, with 8 bases sitting between them. In DNA form, the CDR3 reads TGCAGTGCTAGTCCCTACCATGGCTACACCTTC. This sequence encodes CSASPYHGYTF.

This chain joins TRBV7-2 and TRBJ1-2; D is undetermined. The germline CDR1 and CDR2 sequences are SGHTA and FQGNSA. The V gene lost 0 bases and the J gene lost 5 bases, with 10 bases spanning the gap. The CDR3 totals 14 residues. This CDR3 is CASSLAAGLYGYTF. CDR3 nucleotides: TGTGCCAGCAGCTTAGCGGCAGGACTATATGGCTACACCTTC.

This chain joins TRBV5-6 and TRBJ1-2, with no clear D. Germline V gene lookup returns CDR1 SGHDT and CDR2 YYEEEE. V gave up 1 base and J gave up 4 bases, with 8 bases separating them. The CDR3 contains 13 residues. This chain's CDR3 is CASSLSDFYGYTF. The CDR3 bases are TGTGCCAGCAGCTTGTCAGATTTCTATGGCTACACCTTC.

The J gene is TRBJ1-1, the V gene TRBV5-1; maybe TRBD1 (6 bases). The germline V gene has CDR1 SGHRS and CDR2 YFSETQ. This CDR3 spans 14 amino acids. V lost 0 bases to trimming and J lost 3 bases, with 9 bases between them. This CDR3 is CASSLVGGHTEAFF. The CDR3 DNA sequence: TGCGCCAGCAGCTTGGTTGGGGGCCACACTGAAGCTTTCTTT.

The V gene is TRBV5-1, the J gene TRBJ1-2; possibly TRBD1 for D (6 bases). The CDR3 spans 13 residues. Trimming stripped 1 base from V and 8 bases from J, with 12 bases between. CDR1 is SGHRS and CDR2 is YFSETQ in the germline V gene. Written as DNA, the CDR3 is TGCGCCAGCAGCTTGCAACAGGGTTACGGCTACACCTTC. Its translation is CASSLQQGYGYTF.

The J gene is TRBJ1-1, the V gene TRBV28; TRBD1 matches 7 bases. The CDR3 is 14 amino acids. V shed 2 bases, J shed 1 base, and the junction held 1 base outside the gene matches. Germline loops: CDR1 MDHEN, CDR2 SYDVKM. In DNA, the CDR3 is TGTGCCAGCAGTTTAAGGGGGCGGAACACTGAAGCTTTCTTT. Its protein is CASSLRGRNTEAFF.

The chain employs TRBV13 and TRBJ1-3, with D possibly matching TRBD1 (5 bases). Germline V gene data show CDR1 as PRHDT and CDR2 as FYEKMQ (reference sequence). The CDR3 consists of 15 residues. V lost 3 bases, J lost 0 bases, and 9 bases lay in between. CDR3 bases: TGTGCCAGCAGCTTTTGGAGGGGCTCTGGAAACACCATATATTTT. Its protein product is CASSFWRGSGNTIYF.

The chain links TRBV10-3 to TRBJ1-5, with D possibly being TRBD1 (6 bases). CDR1 is ENHRY and CDR2 is SYGVKD in the germline V gene. V was shortened by 0 bases and J by 5 bases, with 8 bases between the two germline ends. This CDR3 has 14 amino acids. The CDR3 is CAISESGGHQPQHF. CDR3 nucleotide sequence: TGTGCCATCAGTGAGTCGGGGGGGCATCAGCCCCAGCATTTT.

The chain joins TRBV6-5 to TRBJ1-1; unclear D gene. This CDR3 comprises 14 residues. V was shortened by 2 bases and J by 9 bases, with 16 bases between the two germline ends. Per germline, CDR1 MNHEY and CDR2 SVGAGI. As DNA, the CDR3 is TGTGCCAGCAGTTACAGTATTGAGGAGGGCAAAGCTTTCTTT. Its protein is CASSYSIEEGKAFF.

The CDR3, as DNA: TGCGCCAGCAGCCATCCGGGACAGGGGCTCGAGCAGTACTTC. Its translation: CASSHPGQGLEQYF. The V and J genes are TRBV4-1 and TRBJ2-7, with 10 bases identical to TRBD1. This CDR3 has 14 residues. After removal of 3 bases from V and 6 bases from J, the junction contained 5 bases not matched to a gene. CDR1 is MGHRA and CDR2 is YSYEKL in the germline V gene.

The chain uses TRBV5-4 and TRBJ1-1; a weak D match, TRBD1 (5 bases). V was clipped by 1 base and J by 0 bases, with 7 bases between them. The CDR3 contains 14 residues. CDR1 and CDR2 from the germline V gene are SGHNT and YYREEE (reference sequence). The CDR3 protein is CASSLTGLNTEAFF. Written as DNA, the CDR3 is TGTGCCAGCAGCTTGACAGGTCTGAACACTGAAGCTTTCTTT.

The rearrangement uses TRBV9 and TRBJ2-1; 8 nucleotides align to TRBD2. CDR1 and CDR2 (germline): SGDLS, YYNGEE. V lost 0 bases, J lost 4 bases, and 0 bases stayed unmatched. The CDR3 loop spans 14 amino acids. The CDR3 sequence is CASSVGGGYNEQFF. The CDR3 bases are TGTGCCAGCAGCGTAGGCGGGGGGTACAATGAGCAGTTCTTC.

The rearrangement uses TRBV5-1 and TRBJ2-5; 8 nucleotides agree with TRBD2. Germline assignment: CDR1 SGHRS and CDR2 YFSETQ. The CDR3 is made up of 14 amino acids. J was trimmed by 5 bases and V by 4 bases; bases with no gene match: 7. CDR3 nucleotides: TGCGCCAGCAGCCCCGGACTAGCCCGGGAGACCCAGTACTTC. Protein: CASSPGLARETQYF.

This rearrangement joins TRBV6-1 to TRBJ1-1, with D perhaps matching TRBD1 (5 bases). Trimming removed 0 bases from V and 6 bases from J, with 17 bases in between. CDR3 length: 16 amino acids. The germline gives CDR1 MNHNS, CDR2 SASEGT. CDR3 nucleotide sequence: TGTGCCAGCAGTGAAGCGGCCTACCTAGGGGAAGCTGAAGCTTTCTTT. Translation gives CASSEAAYLGEAEAFF.

The chain links TRBV28 to TRBJ2-7, with 9 nucleotides matching TRBD2. The CDR3 has 14 amino acids. Germline lookup yields CDR1 MDHEN and CDR2 SYDVKM. The V gene end was trimmed by 8 bases and the J gene end by 5 bases; junction bases not matched to a gene: 10. The CDR3 here is CASDVASGTDEQYF. Written as DNA, the CDR3 is TGTGCCAGCGATGTGGCTAGCGGGACCGACGAGCAGTACTTC.

The rearrangement joins TRBV10-2 to TRBJ2-2; D might be TRBD1 (6 bases). The CDR3 runs 14 residues. V lost 6 bases and J 1 base, leaving 9 bases between the germline ends. Germline loops: CDR1 WSHSY, CDR2 SAAADI. The chain's CDR3 is CASRGHVNTGELFF. The CDR3 coding sequence is TGCGCCAGCAGGGGACATGTGAACACCGGGGAGCTGTTTTTT.

The chain is built from TRBV5-1 and TRBJ2-5; perhaps TRBD1 as D (6 bases). In germline, CDR1 is SGHRS, CDR2 YFSETQ. The CDR3 is 15 amino acids. V lost 6 bases to trimming and J lost 5 bases, with 20 bases between them. The CDR3 sequence: CASTLLQGRGETQYF. The CDR3 nucleotides are TGCGCCAGCACCCTTCTCCAGGGGAGAGGGGAGACCCAGTACTTC.

As regards this clone: One end of the junction fails to match germline, which may point to a read error. This CDR3 is also generated by other DNA sequences in the sample. The chain has TRBV5-1 and TRBJ1-6; perhaps TRBD1 as D (5 bases). The CDR3 loop spans 14 amino acids. Germline V gene lookup returns CDR1 SGHRS and CDR2 YFSETQ. CDR3: CASSPDTLGSPLHF. The CDR3, as DNA: TGCGCCAGCAGCCCGGACACCCTCGGGTCACCCCTACACTTT.

This sequence joins TRBV6-5 and TRBJ2-7; D may be TRBD2 (5 bases). Trimming took 0 bases from V and 4 from J, leaving 10 bases between them. The CDR3 length is 14 residues. CDR1 and CDR2 (germline): MNHEY, SVGAGI. The DNA of the CDR3 is TGTGCCAGCAGTTACTCGGGAGCTGGTTACGAGCAGTACTTC. As protein: CASSYSGAGYEQYF.

V gene TRBV10-1 combines with J gene TRBJ1-5; tentative D call: TRBD1 (5 bases). CDR1 WNHNN and CDR2 SYGVQD come from the germline V gene (reference sequence). The CDR3 is 15 residues long. V dropped 3 bases and J dropped 5 bases, with 14 bases sitting between them. CDR3 residues: CASSEARVSDQPQHF. The CDR3 region has the DNA TGCGCCAGCAGTGAAGCCAGGGTGTCGGATCAGCCCCAGCATTTT.

The J gene is TRBJ1-2, the V gene TRBV19; 9 nucleotides align to TRBD1. Per the germline V gene, CDR1 is LNHDA and CDR2 is SQIVND (reference sequence). The junction had 5 bases not matched to a gene; V was cut back by 4 bases and J by 5 bases. The CDR3 consists of 14 residues. This CDR3 reads CASSTAGQGYGYTF. The DNA of the CDR3 is TGTGCCAGTAGTACCGCGGGACAGGGATATGGCTACACCTTC. The complete variable domain, with remaining parts taken from reference TRBV19 and TRBJ1-2, reads DGGITQSPKYLFRKEGQNVTLSCEQNLNHDAMYWYRQDPGQGLRLIYYSQIVNDFQKGDIAEGYSVSREKKESFPLTVTSAQKNPTAFYLCASSTAGQGYGYTFGSGTRLTVV.

This chain connects TRBV19 to TRBJ1-5; D unclear. Germline V gene data show CDR1 as LNHDA and CDR2 as SQIVND (reference sequence). The V and J ends lost 3 bases and 4 bases respectively, with 10 bases between them. This CDR3 has 14 amino acids. CDR3 coding DNA: TGTGCCAGTAGTATTCGTGACTTGAATCAGCCCCAGCATTTT. It yields the protein CASSIRDLNQPQHF.